This T cell receptor (beta chain) comes out of a study of blood T cell repertoires in COVID-19. Looking at the study overall: T cells, B-cell-depleted T cells, or PBMCs supplied cDNA or gDNA.

In germline, CDR1 is MGHRA, CDR2 YSYEKL. The CDR3 is 16 amino acids. V was trimmed by 1 base and J by 3 bases, leaving 14 bases between them. The repertoire was sequenced with immunoSEQ multiplex PCR; TCRdb's copy has only in-frame clones and lacks some. The table has about 670,000 clones, around 90% seen once. The rearrangement uses TRBV4-1 and TRBJ2-3; D is unresolved. Sequencing input: peripheral blood. The sequence derives from a woman aged 18-29 years with acute or convalescent COVID-19. DNA of the CDR3: TGCGCCAGCAGCCAAGGCAAGCGACTGGCAACAGATACGCAGTATTTT. Protein sequence: CASSQGKRLATDTQYF.